Listed here are 18 T cell receptor beta chains from one sample, sequenced in a study of cytomegalovirus exposure and HLA in healthy donors. Only in-frame clones appear in the TCRdb table, and some are missing; sequencing was by immunoSEQ multiplex PCR. The table lists roughly 130,000 clones, about nine tenths of them singletons. The sample taken for sequencing was PBMCs. The receptors shown here come from a man under 40 in good health and CMV-seronegative.

This chain uses TRBV30 with TRBJ1-2; D may be TRBD1 (5 bases). V lost 3 bases to trimming and J lost 0 bases, with 8 bases between them. This CDR3 has 13 residues. From germline, CDR1 is GTSNPN and CDR2 SVGIG (reference sequence). The CDR3 nucleotides read TGTGCCTGGAGGACAGAAGCTAACTATGGCTACACCTTC. This encodes CAWRTEANYGYTF. Looking up the rest from reference TRBV30 and TRBJ1-2 gives the full variable domain: SQTIHQWPATLVQPVGSPLSLECTVEGTSNPNLYWYRQAAGRGLQLLFYSVGIGQISSEVPQNLSASRPQDRQFILSSKKLLLSDSGFYLCAWRTEANYGYTFGSGTRLTVV.

This chain joins TRBV4-3 and TRBJ2-3; 8 nucleotides align to TRBD1. V shed 0 bases and J 8 bases; nucleotides not matched to a gene: 1. The CDR3 is 13 amino acids. Germline V gene data show CDR1 as LGHNA and CDR2 as YSLEER. The CDR3 loop reads CASSQEQGGTQYF. The CDR3 coding sequence is TGCGCCAGCAGCCAAGAACAGGGGGGTACGCAGTATTTT.

This chain uses TRBV7-2 with TRBJ2-2; maybe TRBD1 (5 bases). Trimming cost V 1 base and J 4 bases, with 16 bases left between them. Per the germline V gene, CDR1 is SGHTA and CDR2 is FQGNSA. The CDR3 runs to 17 residues. In DNA form, the CDR3 reads TGTGCCAGCAGCTTAGATTCGGCAGGGTTGAGCACCGGGGAGCTGTTTTTT. Its protein is CASSLDSAGLSTGELFF.

The gene calls are TRBV9 and TRBJ1-2, with D perhaps TRBD1 (6 bases). From germline, CDR1 is SGDLS and CDR2 YYNGEE. The CDR3 covers 15 residues. V gave up 5 bases and J gave up 3 bases, with 17 bases separating them. The CDR3 nucleotides read TGTGCCAGCAGGGAGGTCGGGGGGCGCGACTATGGCTACACCTTC. Its protein is CASREVGGRDYGYTF. The full variable domain, rest sourced from reference TRBV9 and TRBJ1-2, is DSGVTQTPKHLITATGQRVTLRCSPRSGDLSVYWYQQSLDQGLQFLIQYYNGEERAKGNILERFSAQQFPDLHSELNLSSLELGDSALYFCASREVGGRDYGYTFGSGTRLTVV.

The CDR3 DNA is TGTGCCAGCAGTAGGACTAGCGGGAGCAATGAGCAGTTCTTC. Its translation is CASSRTSGSNEQFF. V gene TRBV6-5 combines with J gene TRBJ2-1; 13 nucleotides line up with TRBD2. This CDR3 is 14 amino acids long. Germline assignment: CDR1 MNHEY and CDR2 SVGAGI. V trimming: 5 bases; J trimming: 6 bases; junction bases outside the gene matches: 1.

The chain uses TRBV10-3 and TRBJ1-1; tentative D call: TRBD1 (5 bases). This CDR3 comprises 14 residues. V was trimmed by 6 bases and J by 7 bases, leaving 18 bases between them. Germline lookup yields CDR1 ENHRY and CDR2 SYGVKD. In DNA form, the CDR3 reads TGTGCCATCAGAGTTCGGGGGTTAAGTGATGAAGCTTTCTTT. Translated: CAIRVRGLSDEAFF.

The V call is TRBV5-5, the J call TRBJ2-7, with TRBD2 matching over 11 bases. The CDR3 extends over 13 amino acids. CDR1 and CDR2 (germline): SGHKS, YYEKEE (reference sequence). The ends lost 3 bases at V and 4 bases at J; junction bases unmatched: 0. The CDR3 loop reads CASSWTSGYEQYF. CDR3 nucleotides: TGTGCCAGCAGCTGGACTAGCGGGTACGAGCAGTACTTC.

This rearrangement joins TRBV5-1 to TRBJ2-3, with 8 bases that match TRBD2. Trimming at V came to 3 bases and at J to 6 bases, leaving 24 bases not matched to a gene. Per the germline V gene, CDR1 is SGHRS and CDR2 is YFSETQ. This CDR3 has 20 amino acids. CDR3 sequence reads: CASSSSKWKSREGHMDTQYF. CDR3 bases: TGCGCCAGCAGCTCGAGTAAGTGGAAAAGCCGGGAGGGCCATATGGATACGCAGTATTTT.

The chain joins TRBV30 to TRBJ2-2, with 8 bases lining up with TRBD2. Unmatched junction bases numbered 14, after V lost 3 bases and J lost 5 bases. The germline V gene has CDR1 GTSNPN and CDR2 SVGIG (reference sequence). The CDR3 contains 17 residues. The CDR3, as DNA: TGTGCCTGGAGAGAAAACTCCGGGAGGGCCGTAACCGGGGAGCTGTTTTTT. Its translation: CAWRENSGRAVTGELFF.

V gene TRBV29-1 combines with J gene TRBJ1-5, with D maybe TRBD1 (6 bases). Deletions cut 2 bases from V and 4 bases from J, with 9 bases between. The CDR3 spans 13 residues. Per the germline V gene, CDR1 is SQVTM and CDR2 is ANQGSEA. CDR3: CSVELGGNQPQHF. CDR3 bases: TGCAGCGTTGAACTAGGGGGAAATCAGCCCCAGCATTTT.

The gene calls are TRBV18 and TRBJ2-2; tentatively, D is TRBD2 (6 bases). Germline values: CDR1 KGHSH, CDR2 LQKENI. Trimming took 0 bases from V and 7 from J, leaving 15 bases between them. The CDR3 totals 16 residues. In nucleotides, the CDR3 is TGTGCCAGCTCACCACCGGGTAGCGGCCCTCGCGGGGAGCTGTTTTTT. It encodes CASSPPGSGPRGELFF.

The chain joins TRBV4-1 to TRBJ2-7, with 9 bases that match TRBD1. The V gene's germline CDR1 is MGHRA and CDR2 YSYEKL. The CDR3 is 17 residues long. The J segment lost 4 bases and the V segment lost 0 bases, leaving 10 bases of the junction unmatched. The CDR3 DNA reads TGCGCCAGCAGCCAAGAGTTTCCCGGGACAGGGTTTTACGAGCAGTACTTC. The encoded protein is CASSQEFPGTGFYEQYF.

The V gene is TRBV5-1, the J gene TRBJ2-7, with 12 bases aligning to TRBD2. Germline-derived CDR1 and CDR2 are SGHRS and YFSETQ. The trim removed 0 bases at V and 6 bases at J, leaving 4 bases unmatched. This CDR3 is built from 15 residues. CDR3 nucleotide sequence: TGCGCCAGCAGCTTGGGACTAGCGGGAGTTCGCGAGCAGTACTTC. It encodes CASSLGLAGVREQYF.

The V and J genes are TRBV11-2 and TRBJ1-2; no definite D call. CDR3 length equals 15 residues. Trimming removed 5 bases at V and 2 bases at J, with 15 bases between. From germline, CDR1 is SGHAT and CDR2 FQNNGV. CDR3 residues: CASSGNVPSNYGYTF. The CDR3 region has the DNA TGTGCCAGCAGCGGCAATGTCCCATCGAACTATGGCTACACCTTC.

The chain links TRBV29-1 to TRBJ2-5; tentative D call: TRBD2 (5 bases). The CDR3 spans 13 residues. Germline lookup yields CDR1 SQVTM and CDR2 ANQGSEA. With 1 base removed from V and 5 bases from J, the gap between germline ends came to 11 bases. The CDR3 DNA sequence: TGCAGCGTTGAAGCGGGAAGGCGGGAGACCCAGTACTTC. It codes for CSVEAGRRETQYF.

The DNA of the CDR3 is TGCAGCGTTGCTATGACACGCTCCTACGAGCAGTACTTC. This encodes CSVAMTRSYEQYF. V gene TRBV29-1 combines with J gene TRBJ2-7; no firm D call. This CDR3 has 13 residues. Germline V lookup: CDR1 SQVTM, CDR2 ANQGSEA. V lost 4 bases and J lost 0, with 10 bases in between.

V gene TRBV7-9 combines with J gene TRBJ2-7, with 7 positions matching TRBD1. The CDR3 is made up of 14 amino acids. Per the germline V gene, CDR1 is SEHNR and CDR2 is FQNEAQ (reference sequence). Trimming cost V 3 bases and J 3 bases; bases outside gene matches: 5. CDR3 in amino acids: CASSFGQDIYEQYF. CDR3 nucleotide sequence: TGTGCCAGCAGCTTCGGACAGGACATCTACGAGCAGTACTTC.

As to this clone: The identical CDR3 is also encoded by other nucleotide sequences in the sample. The chain recombines TRBV29-1 with TRBJ2-2, with TRBD1 matching over 10 bases. This CDR3 is 13 amino acids long. The germline V gene has CDR1 SQVTM and CDR2 ANQGSEA. V shed 7 bases, J shed 3 bases, and the junction held 2 bases outside the gene matches. CDR3 amino acids: CSGGQGDTGELFF. In nucleotides, the CDR3 is TGCAGCGGAGGACAGGGGGACACCGGGGAGCTGTTTTTT.